This TCR beta chain appears in the sequencing data of a study of human T cells and chemical hapten exposure. Looked up from germline, CDR1 is SGHVS and CDR2 is FQNEAQ. There are 15 residues in the CDR3. The V end lost 5 bases, the J end lost 9 bases, and 22 bases lay between the germline ends. This clonotype was picked up many times. Time point described: patch test 1, 2 weeks after DPC sensitization. Noted treatment: therapeutic diphenylcyclopropenone sensitization with weekly scalp DPC. TCRdb independently ran MiXCR on the RACE reads; one entry per CDR3 protein. The sample shows some 190,000 distinct CDR3 sequences, around 22% of them seen only once.

The chain recombines TRBV7-8 with TRBJ1-2; D might be TRBD1 (6 bases). This sequence originates from a woman between 50 and 59 years old with alopecia areata. Some clones in this sample may be carry-over from other donors' samples. The sequenced sample was whole blood, obtained in connection with sensitization to the hapten diphenylcyclopropenone (DPC). DNA for the CDR3: TGTGCCAGCAGCCTGCGGACAGCGGGAGGTTTACGCTACACCTTC. Translating gives CASSLRTAGGLRYTF.